The rows below give T cell receptor beta chains drawn from one sample of a study of T cells in Graves' hyperthyroidism and ophthalmopathy. Each CDR3 protein is one row after TCRdb ran MiXCR on the multiplex PCR reads. Here the sample spans around 300,000 distinct CDR3 sequences, around 20% being singletons. Sequencing input: blood. The receptors were sampled from a young man with Graves' ophthalmopathy. CDR3s include the opening cysteine and the closing phenylalanine or tryptophan. A D gene is named only where the DNA matches it firmly. Size values are once, few and many counts, or a class for expanded clones, and some rows have none.

J: TRBJ2-2
D: -
V: TRBV14
size: -
CDR3: CASSLQPFGGGGELFF
DNA: TGTGCCAGCAGCCTACAGCCCTTCGGGGGAGGCGGGGAGCTGTTTTTT

J: TRBJ2-7
D: TRBD2
V: TRBV6-1
size: -
CDR3: CASRSASGSYEQYF
DNA: TGTGCCAGCAGGTCGGCTAGCGGATCCTACGAGCAGTACTTC

J: TRBJ2-1
D: TRBD2
V: TRBV29-1
size: -
CDR3: CSVDSSGSYNEQFF
DNA: TGCAGCGTTGATTCTAGCGGGTCATACAATGAGCAGTTCTTC

J: TRBJ2-7
D: -
V: TRBV27
size: -
CDR3: CASSLSGQIYEQYF
DNA: TGTGCCAGCAGTTTATCCGGACAAATCTACGAGCAGTACTTC

J: TRBJ2-7
D: -
V: TRBV5-1
size: -
CDR3: CASSFLGQGGEQYF
DNA: TGCGCCAGCAGCTTCCTAGGTCAGGGGGGGGAGCAGTACTTC

J: TRBJ1-6
D: -
V: TRBV18
size: few
CDR3: CASSPPGGDNSPLHF
DNA: TGTGCCAGCTCACCACCGGGAGGAGATAATTCACCCCTCCACTTT

J: TRBJ2-5
D: -
V: TRBV7-9
size: -
CDR3: CASSFNRRRFETQYF
DNA: TGTGCCAGCAGCTTTAACAGGAGAAGGTTTGAGACCCAGTACTTC

J: TRBJ2-4
D: -
V: TRBV20-1
size: -
CDR3: CSADGGLGIQYF
DNA: TGCAGTGCTGATGGGGGCTTAGGCATTCAGTACTTC

J: TRBJ2-1
D: -
V: TRBV20-1
size: few
CDR3: CSARDGASLPSYNEQFF
DNA: TGCAGTGCTAGAGATGGGGCTAGCCTCCCCTCTTACAATGAGCAGTTCTTC

J: TRBJ2-7
D: TRBD2
V: TRBV28
size: -
CDR3: CASSRALSGRVAAQYF
DNA: TGTGCCAGCAGCCGGGCCCTTAGCGGGAGAGTTGCCGCGCAGTACTTC

J: TRBJ2-1
D: TRBD2
V: TRBV6-5
size: -
CDR3: CASSYFSGSTSDEQFF
DNA: TGTGCCAGCAGTTACTTTAGCGGGAGTACGTCGGATGAGCAGTTCTTC

J: TRBJ2-7
D: -
V: TRBV6-5
size: many
CDR3: CASSYSPGGNYEQYF
DNA: TGTGCCAGCAGTTACTCTCCGGGGGGCAACTACGAGCAGTACTTC

J: TRBJ1-5
D: TRBD1
V: TRBV27
size: few
CDR3: CASSSDKQGGNQPQHF
DNA: TGTGCCAGCAGTTCTGACAAACAGGGGGGGAATCAGCCCCAGCATTTT

J: TRBJ2-5
D: -
V: TRBV3-1
size: few
CDR3: CASSIGSSGTQYF
DNA: TGTGCCAGCAGTATAGGTTCGAGCGGGACCCAGTACTTC

J: TRBJ2-3
D: -
V: TRBV12-5
size: few
CDR3: CASGLVGGPRDTQYF
DNA: TGTGCTAGTGGTTTGGTTGGGGGGCCGCGGGATACGCAGTATTTT

J: TRBJ2-3
D: -
V: TRBV7-3
size: many
CDR3: CASSPTGIGTDTQYF
DNA: TGTGCCAGCAGCCCTACCGGGATTGGGACAGATACGCAGTATTTT

J: TRBJ2-3
D: -
V: TRBV7-2
size: many
CDR3: CASSKYTDTQYF
DNA: TGTGCCAGCAGCAAGTACACAGATACGCAGTATTTT

J: TRBJ2-5
D: -
V: TRBV13
size: many
CDR3: CASSTLQYF
DNA: TGTGCCAGCAGCACCTTACAGTACTTC

J: TRBJ1-1
D: -
V: TRBV5-1
size: many
CDR3: CASSLAFRNTEAFF
DNA: TGCGCCAGCAGCTTGGCCTTCAGGAACACTGAAGCTTTCTTT

J: TRBJ2-5
D: -
V: TRBV2
size: many
CDR3: CASHSQETQYF
DNA: TGTGCCAGCCACAGCCAAGAGACCCAGTACTTC

J: TRBJ2-1
D: TRBD2
V: TRBV20-1
size: few
CDR3: CSALTSGRFEQFF
DNA: TGCAGTGCTCTGACTAGCGGGAGATTTGAGCAGTTCTTC

J: TRBJ2-7
D: TRBD2
V: TRBV6-5
size: few
CDR3: CASSYSEAGGPDEQYF
DNA: TGTGCCAGCAGTTACTCCGAGGCGGGAGGGCCCGATGAGCAGTACTTC

J: TRBJ1-5
D: -
V: TRBV20-1
size: many
CDR3: CSARDRGVWSNQPQHF
DNA: TGCAGTGCTAGAGATCGAGGGGTTTGGAGCAATCAGCCCCAGCATTTT

J: TRBJ2-7
D: -
V: TRBV28
size: many
CDR3: CASSRFSYEQYF
DNA: TGTGCCAGCAGTCGTTTCTCCTACGAGCAGTACTTC

J: TRBJ2-5
D: -
V: TRBV6-1
size: few
CDR3: CASSETVRETQYF
DNA: TGTGCCAGCAGCGAGACGGTCCGGGAGACCCAGTACTTC